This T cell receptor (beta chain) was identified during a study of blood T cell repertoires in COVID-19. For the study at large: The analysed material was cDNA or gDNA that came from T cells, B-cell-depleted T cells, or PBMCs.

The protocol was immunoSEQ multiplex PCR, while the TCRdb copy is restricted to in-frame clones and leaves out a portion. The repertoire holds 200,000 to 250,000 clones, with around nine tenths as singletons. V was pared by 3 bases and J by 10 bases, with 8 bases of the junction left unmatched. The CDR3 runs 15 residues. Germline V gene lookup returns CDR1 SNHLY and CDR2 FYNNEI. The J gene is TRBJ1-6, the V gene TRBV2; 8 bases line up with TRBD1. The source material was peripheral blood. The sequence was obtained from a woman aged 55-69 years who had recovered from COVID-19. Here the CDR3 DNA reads TGTGCCAGCAGTGACTCACAGGGGGTGGGATCACCCCTCCACTTT. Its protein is CASSDSQGVGSPLHF. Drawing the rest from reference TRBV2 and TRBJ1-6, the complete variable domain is EPEVTQTPSHQVTQMGQEVILRCVPISNHLYFYWYRQILGQKVEFLVSFYNNEISEKSEIFDDQFSVERPDGSNFTLKIRSTKLEDSAMYFCASSDSQGVGSPLHFGNGTRLTVT.